This T cell receptor beta chain stems from a study of blood T cell repertoires in COVID-19. Study overall: Sample material is recorded as cDNA or gDNA derived from T cells, B-cell-depleted T cells, or PBMCs.

The V segment lost 0 bases and the J segment 3 bases; nucleotides outside the gene matches: 3. Germline CDR1 and CDR2: SGDLS and YYNGEE. CDR3 length: 15 amino acids. TCRdb's copy holds only in-frame clones and misses some; the assay was immunoSEQ multiplex PCR. The sample lists 50,000 to 75,000 clones, more than 85% occurring once. Source material: peripheral blood. J is TRBJ2-1 and V is TRBV9; 7 positions agree with TRBD1. The sequence came from a man aged 80 or over in a cohort sampled during active COVID-19. The CDR3 DNA reads as TGTGCCAGCAGCGTAGCACGGACAGGCTACAATGAGCAGTTCTTC. As protein: CASSVARTGYNEQFF.